This T cell receptor beta chain is drawn from a study of tumor-infiltrating lymphocytes in primary liver carcinoma. The overall study: Per sample, productive TCRbeta reads numbered roughly 3.5 to 7.13 million, similar across tissue types. Overall study results and limits: Tumor-adjacent and tumor-blood pairs overlapped less than tumor region pairs did.

A constant-region primer served to make TCR beta cDNA from approximately 490 ng total RNA. Three nested multiplex PCR rounds, a slightly modified ARM-PCR method, built the TCR beta libraries. Amplification in the first two PCR rounds was performed using TRBV1-TRBV30 forward primers and a C-beta reverse primer for approximately 10 cycles each. TCRdb re-called the multiplex PCR reads with MiXCR, one entry per CDR3 protein. The table includes about 200,000 distinct CDR3 sequences, about two thirds detected once. Unmatched junction bases numbered 23, after V lost 11 bases and J lost 4 bases. Germline V gene data show CDR1 as SGHAT and CDR2 as FQNNGV. This CDR3 is built from 18 residues. Turning to this clonotype: Its matching antigen is unknown.

The authors took blood RNA from unsorted whole blood and also extracted germline DNA. This sequence originates from a woman aged 55-70 years with primary liver carcinoma and hepatitis B virus infection. This chain connects TRBV11-2 to TRBJ2-3; 8 positions match TRBD2. The material sequenced was peripheral blood. The CDR3 sequence is CAGNSPLTGTSHPDTQYF. The CDR3 nucleotides are TGTGCCGGCAACTCCCCCCTTACCGGGACTAGTCATCCAGATACGCAGTATTTT.